A single TCR beta chain is shown here with its context. The source of the sample is a study of technical replicates of blood from a few donors. The protocol was immunoSEQ multiplex PCR, while the TCRdb copy is restricted to in-frame clones and leaves out a portion. The sample lists fewer than 85,000 clones, 90% to 95% occurring once. The source of this sequence is a human donor in good health. Sequenced: T cells isolated from PBMCs.

The CDR3 protein is CASSQDAGVGNTIYF. The CDR3 bases are TGCGCCAGCAGCCAAGATGCGGGGGTCGGAAACACCATATATTTT. This chain uses TRBV4-1 with TRBJ1-3, with a possible D match to TRBD1 (5 bases). The CDR3 extends over 15 amino acids. Trimming removed 0 bases from V and 4 bases from J, with 10 bases in between. From germline, CDR1 is MGHRA and CDR2 YSYEKL.